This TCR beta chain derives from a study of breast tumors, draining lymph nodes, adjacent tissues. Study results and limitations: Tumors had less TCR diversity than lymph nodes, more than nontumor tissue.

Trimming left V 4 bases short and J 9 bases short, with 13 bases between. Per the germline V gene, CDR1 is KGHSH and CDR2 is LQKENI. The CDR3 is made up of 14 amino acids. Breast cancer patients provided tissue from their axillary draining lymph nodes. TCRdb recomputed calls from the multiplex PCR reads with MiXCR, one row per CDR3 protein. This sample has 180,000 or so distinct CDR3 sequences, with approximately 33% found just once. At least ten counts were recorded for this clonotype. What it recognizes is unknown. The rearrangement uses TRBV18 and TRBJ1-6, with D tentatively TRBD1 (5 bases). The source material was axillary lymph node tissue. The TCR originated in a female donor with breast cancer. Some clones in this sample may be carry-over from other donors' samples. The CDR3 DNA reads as TGTGCCAGCTCACTAGACAGCGAGGTTTCACCCCTCCACTTT. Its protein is CASSLDSEVSPLHF.